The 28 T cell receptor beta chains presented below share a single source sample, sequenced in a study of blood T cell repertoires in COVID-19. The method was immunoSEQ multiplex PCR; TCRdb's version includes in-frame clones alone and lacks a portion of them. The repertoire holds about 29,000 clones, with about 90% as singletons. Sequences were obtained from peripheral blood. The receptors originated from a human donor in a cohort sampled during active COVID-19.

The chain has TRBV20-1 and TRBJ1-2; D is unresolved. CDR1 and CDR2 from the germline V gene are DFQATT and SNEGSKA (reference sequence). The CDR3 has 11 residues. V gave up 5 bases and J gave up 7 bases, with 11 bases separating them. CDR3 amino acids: CSAYSGSGYTF. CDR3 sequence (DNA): TGCAGTGCTTATTCAGGTTCTGGCTACACCTTC.

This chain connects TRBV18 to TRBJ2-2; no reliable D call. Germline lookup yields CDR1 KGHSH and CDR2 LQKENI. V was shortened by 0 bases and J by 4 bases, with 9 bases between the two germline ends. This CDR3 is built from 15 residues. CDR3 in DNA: TGTGCCAGCTCACCACCGAATCTATCCACCGGGGAGCTGTTTTTT. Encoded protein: CASSPPNLSTGELFF.

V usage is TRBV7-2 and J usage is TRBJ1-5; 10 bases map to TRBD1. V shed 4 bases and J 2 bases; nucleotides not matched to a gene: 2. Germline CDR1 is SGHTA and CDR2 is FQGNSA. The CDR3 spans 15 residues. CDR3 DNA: TGTGCCAGCAGCTCCGGGACAGGGGGCAATCAGCCCCAGCATTTT. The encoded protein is CASSSGTGGNQPQHF.

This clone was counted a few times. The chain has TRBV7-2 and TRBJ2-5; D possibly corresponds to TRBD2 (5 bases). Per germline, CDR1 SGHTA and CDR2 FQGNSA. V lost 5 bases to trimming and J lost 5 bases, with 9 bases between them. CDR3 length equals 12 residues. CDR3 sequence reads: CASSARRETQYF. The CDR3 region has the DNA TGTGCCAGCAGCGCTAGGAGGGAGACCCAGTACTTC.

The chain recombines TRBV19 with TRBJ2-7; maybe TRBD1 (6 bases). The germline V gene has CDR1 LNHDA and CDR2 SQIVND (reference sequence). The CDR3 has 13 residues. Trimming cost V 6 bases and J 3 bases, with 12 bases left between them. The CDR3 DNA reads TGTGCCAGTAGAGGTCGGACAGTCTACGAGCAGTACTTC. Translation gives CASRGRTVYEQYF.

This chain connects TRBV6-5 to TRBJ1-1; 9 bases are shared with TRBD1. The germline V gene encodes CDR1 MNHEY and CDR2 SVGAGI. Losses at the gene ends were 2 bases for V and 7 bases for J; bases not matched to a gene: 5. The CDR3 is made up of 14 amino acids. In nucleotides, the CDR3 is TGTGCCAGCAGTTACGGACAGGGGATCGGTGAAGCTTTCTTT. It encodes CASSYGQGIGEAFF.

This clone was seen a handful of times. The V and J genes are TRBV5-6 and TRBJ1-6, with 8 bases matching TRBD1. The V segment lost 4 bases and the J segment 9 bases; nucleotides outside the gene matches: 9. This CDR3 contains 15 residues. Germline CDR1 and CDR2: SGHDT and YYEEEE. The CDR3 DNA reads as TGTGCCAGCAGCCTCAGGGGGCTTCGTATTTCACCCCTCCACTTT. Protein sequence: CASSLRGLRISPLHF.

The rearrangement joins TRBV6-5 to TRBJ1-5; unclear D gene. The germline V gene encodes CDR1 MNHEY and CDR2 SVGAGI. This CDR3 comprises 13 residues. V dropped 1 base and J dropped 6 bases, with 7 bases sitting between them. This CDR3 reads CASSYFRGQPQHF. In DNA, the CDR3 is TGTGCCAGCAGTTACTTTCGGGGTCAGCCCCAGCATTTT.

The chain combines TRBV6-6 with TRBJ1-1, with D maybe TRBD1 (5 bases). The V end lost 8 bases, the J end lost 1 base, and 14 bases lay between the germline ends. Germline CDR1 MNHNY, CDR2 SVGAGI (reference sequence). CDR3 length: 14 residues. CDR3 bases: TGTGCCAGCCCCAGAGCAGGGCCGAACACTGAAGCTTTCTTT. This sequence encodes CASPRAGPNTEAFF.

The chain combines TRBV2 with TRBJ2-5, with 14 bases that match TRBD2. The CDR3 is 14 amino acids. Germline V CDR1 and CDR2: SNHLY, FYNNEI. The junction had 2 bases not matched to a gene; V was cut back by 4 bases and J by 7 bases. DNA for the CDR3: TGTGCCAGCAGTGCCGGACTAGCGGGGGGGACCCAGTACTTC. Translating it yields CASSAGLAGGTQYF.

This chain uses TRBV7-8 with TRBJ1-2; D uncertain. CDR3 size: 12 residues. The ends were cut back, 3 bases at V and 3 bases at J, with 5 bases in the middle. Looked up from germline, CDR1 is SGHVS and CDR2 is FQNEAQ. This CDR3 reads CASSFFDYGYTF. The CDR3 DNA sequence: TGTGCCAGCAGCTTCTTTGACTATGGCTACACCTTC.

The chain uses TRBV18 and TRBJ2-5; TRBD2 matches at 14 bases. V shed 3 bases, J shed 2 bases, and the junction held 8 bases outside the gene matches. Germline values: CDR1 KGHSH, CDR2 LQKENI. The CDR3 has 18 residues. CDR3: CASSPQRLAGGSQETQYF. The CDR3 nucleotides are TGTGCCAGCTCACCCCAACGACTAGCGGGGGGGTCACAAGAGACCCAGTACTTC. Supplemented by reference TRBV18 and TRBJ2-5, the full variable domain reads NAGVMQNPRHLVRRRGQEARLRCSPMKGHSHVYWYRQLPEEGLKFMVYLQKENIIDESGMPKERFSAEFPKEGPSILRIQQVVRGDSAAYFCASSPQRLAGGSQETQYFGPGTRLLVL.

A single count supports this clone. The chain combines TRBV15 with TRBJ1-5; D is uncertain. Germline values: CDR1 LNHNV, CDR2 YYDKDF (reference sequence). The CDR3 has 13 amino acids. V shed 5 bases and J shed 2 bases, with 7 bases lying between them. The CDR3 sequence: CATSLEGNQPQHF. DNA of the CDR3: TGTGCCACCAGCCTCGAGGGCAATCAGCCCCAGCATTTT.

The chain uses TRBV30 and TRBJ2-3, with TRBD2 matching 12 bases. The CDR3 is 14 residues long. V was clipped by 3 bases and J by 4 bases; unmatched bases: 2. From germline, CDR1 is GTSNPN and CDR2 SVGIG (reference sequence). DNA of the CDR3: TGTGCCTGGAGCGGACTAGCGGGGTCAGATACGCAGTATTTT. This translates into CAWSGLAGSDTQYF.

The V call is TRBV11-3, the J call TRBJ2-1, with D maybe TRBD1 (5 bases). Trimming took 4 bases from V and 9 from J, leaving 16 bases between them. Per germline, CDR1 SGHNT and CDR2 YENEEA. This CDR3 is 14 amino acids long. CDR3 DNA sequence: TGTGCCAGCAGCTCCCCGAACCAGGGCGGTGAGCAGTTCTTC. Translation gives CASSSPNQGGEQFF. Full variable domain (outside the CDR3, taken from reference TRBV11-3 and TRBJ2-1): EAGVVQSPRYKIIEKKQPVAFWCNPISGHNTLYWYLQNLGQGPELLIRYENEEAVDDSQLPKDRFSAERLKGVDSTLKIQPAELGDSAVYLCASSSPNQGGEQFFGPGTRLTVL.

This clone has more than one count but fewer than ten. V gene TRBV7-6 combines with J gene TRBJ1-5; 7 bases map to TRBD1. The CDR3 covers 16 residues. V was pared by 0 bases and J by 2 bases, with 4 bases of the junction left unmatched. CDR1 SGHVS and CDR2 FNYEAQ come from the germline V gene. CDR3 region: CASSLASGGGNQPQHF. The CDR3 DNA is TGTGCCAGCAGCTTAGCGTCAGGGGGTGGCAATCAGCCCCAGCATTTT.

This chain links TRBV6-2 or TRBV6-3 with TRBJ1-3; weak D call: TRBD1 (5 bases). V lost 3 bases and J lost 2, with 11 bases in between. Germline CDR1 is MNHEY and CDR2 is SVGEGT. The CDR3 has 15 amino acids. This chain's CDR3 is CASSYRGNAGNTIYF. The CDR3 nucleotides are TGTGCCAGCAGTTATCGGGGGAACGCTGGAAACACCATATATTTT.

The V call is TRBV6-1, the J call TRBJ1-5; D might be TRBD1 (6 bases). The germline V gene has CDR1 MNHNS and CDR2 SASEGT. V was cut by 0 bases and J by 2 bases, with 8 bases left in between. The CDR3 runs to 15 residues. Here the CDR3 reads CASSEAQGRNQPQHF. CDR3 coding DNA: TGTGCCAGCAGTGAAGCACAGGGCCGCAATCAGCCCCAGCATTTT.

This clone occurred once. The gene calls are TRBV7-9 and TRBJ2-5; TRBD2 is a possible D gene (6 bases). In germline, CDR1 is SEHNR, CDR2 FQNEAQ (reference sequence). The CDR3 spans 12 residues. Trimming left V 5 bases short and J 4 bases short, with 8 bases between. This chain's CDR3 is CASSRDLETQYF. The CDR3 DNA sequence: TGTGCCAGCAGCAGGGACTTAGAGACCCAGTACTTC.

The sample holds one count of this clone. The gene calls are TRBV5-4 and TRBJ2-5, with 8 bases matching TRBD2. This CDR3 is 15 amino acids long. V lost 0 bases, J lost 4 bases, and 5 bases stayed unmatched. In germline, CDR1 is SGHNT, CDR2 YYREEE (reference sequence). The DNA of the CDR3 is TGTGCCAGCAGCTTGGCCGGGGGGGATACAGAGACCCAGTACTTC. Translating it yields CASSLAGGDTETQYF.

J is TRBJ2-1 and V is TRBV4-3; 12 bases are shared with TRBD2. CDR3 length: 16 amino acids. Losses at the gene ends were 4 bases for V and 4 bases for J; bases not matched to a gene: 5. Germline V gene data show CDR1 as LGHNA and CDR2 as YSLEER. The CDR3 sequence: CASSRLTSGGYNEQFF. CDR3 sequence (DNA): TGCGCCAGCAGCCGACTGACTAGCGGGGGATACAATGAGCAGTTCTTC.

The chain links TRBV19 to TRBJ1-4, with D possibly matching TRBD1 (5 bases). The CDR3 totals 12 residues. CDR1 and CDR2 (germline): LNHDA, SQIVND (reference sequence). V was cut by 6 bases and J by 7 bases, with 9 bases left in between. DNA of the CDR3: TGTGCCAGTAGCTTGACAGTTGAAAAACTGTTTTTT. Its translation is CASSLTVEKLFF.

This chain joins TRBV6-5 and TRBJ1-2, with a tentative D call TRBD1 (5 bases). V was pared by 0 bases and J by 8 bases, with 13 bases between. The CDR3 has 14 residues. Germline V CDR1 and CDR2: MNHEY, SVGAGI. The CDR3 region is CASSYSLGAGGYTF. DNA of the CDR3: TGTGCCAGCAGTTACTCGCTTGGGGCCGGGGGCTACACCTTC.

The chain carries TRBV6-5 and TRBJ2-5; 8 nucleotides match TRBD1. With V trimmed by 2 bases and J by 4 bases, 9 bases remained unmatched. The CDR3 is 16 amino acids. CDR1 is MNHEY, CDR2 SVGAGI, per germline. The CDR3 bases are TGTGCCAGCAGTTACACGCAATCGACAGGGGCAGAGACCCAGTACTTC. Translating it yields CASSYTQSTGAETQYF.

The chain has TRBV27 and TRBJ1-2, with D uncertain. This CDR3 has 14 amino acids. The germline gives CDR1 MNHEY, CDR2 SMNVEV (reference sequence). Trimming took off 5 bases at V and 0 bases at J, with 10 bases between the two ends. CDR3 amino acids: CASSPRRANYGYTF. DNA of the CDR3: TGTGCCAGCAGTCCACGCCGGGCTAACTATGGCTACACCTTC.

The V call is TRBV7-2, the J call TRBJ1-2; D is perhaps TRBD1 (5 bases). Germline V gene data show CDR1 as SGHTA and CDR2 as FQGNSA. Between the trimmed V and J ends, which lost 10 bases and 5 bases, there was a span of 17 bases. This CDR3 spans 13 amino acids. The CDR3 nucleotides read TGTGCCACCGGGGGGGGTGGAGGGTATGGCTACACCTTC. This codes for CATGGGGGYGYTF.

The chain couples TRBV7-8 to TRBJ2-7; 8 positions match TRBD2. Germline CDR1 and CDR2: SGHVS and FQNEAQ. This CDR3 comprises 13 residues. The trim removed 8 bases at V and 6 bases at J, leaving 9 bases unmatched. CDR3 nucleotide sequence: TGTGCCAGCTTTAGGCTAGCGGGCTCCGAGCAGTACTTC. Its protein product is CASFRLAGSEQYF.

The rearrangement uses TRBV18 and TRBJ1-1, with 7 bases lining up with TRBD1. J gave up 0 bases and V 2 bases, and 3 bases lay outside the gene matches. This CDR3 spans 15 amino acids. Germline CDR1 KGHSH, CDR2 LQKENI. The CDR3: CASSPTGQMNTEAFF. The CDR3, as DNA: TGTGCCAGCTCACCAACGGGACAGATGAACACTGAAGCTTTCTTT.